The rows below give T cell receptor beta chains drawn from one sample of a study of cytomegalovirus exposure and HLA in healthy donors. Sequencing used immunoSEQ multiplex PCR; TCRdb keeps in-frame clones, though not all of them. The sample has approximately 120,000 clones, around 70% seen once; the top ten hold around 4%. The sequenced sample was PBMCs. The receptors shown here come from a man aged 40-55 years in good health and CMV-seropositive. CDR3s include the opening cysteine and the closing phenylalanine or tryptophan. Each record gives: CDR3 DNA, CDR3 protein, J gene, CDR3 length, clone size, D gene, V gene. D genes are given only for firm matches. The size of a clone is reported for some rows only, either as once, few or many, or as a class for expanded clones.

DNA: TGTGCCAGCAGTCCCCCGGGTAGTTACGAGCAGTACTTC; CDR3: CASSPPGSYEQYF; J: TRBJ2-7; length: 13; size: few; D: -; V: TRBV6-5
DNA: TGCGCCAGCAGCCAAGCACGACAGCTACTCTACGAGCAGTACTTC; CDR3: CASSQARQLLYEQYF; J: TRBJ2-7; length: 15; size: -; D: -; V: TRBV4-1
DNA: TGTGCCAGCAGCTCGGGACAGGGGATGAACACTGAAGCTTTCTTT; CDR3: CASSSGQGMNTEAFF; J: TRBJ1-1; length: 15; size: -; D: TRBD1; V: TRBV7-8
DNA: TGTGCCAGCAGTGAAGCGCAAGTTGGGACAGGGCGTAAAGATACGCAGTATTTT; CDR3: CASSEAQVGTGRKDTQYF; J: TRBJ2-3; length: 18; size: few; D: TRBD1; V: TRBV2
DNA: TGTGCCAGCAGTTACGGCAGGGCGGATGAAAAACTGTTTTTT; CDR3: CASSYGRADEKLFF; J: TRBJ1-4; length: 14; size: -; D: -; V: TRBV6-6
DNA: TGCGCCAGCAGCTTGGGACAGGGACCTATCTATGGCTACACCTTC; CDR3: CASSLGQGPIYGYTF; J: TRBJ1-2; length: 15; size: -; D: TRBD1; V: TRBV5-1
DNA: TGTGCTAGTGGTTTGGTACCCGGACACTACCAAGAGACCCAGTACTTC; CDR3: CASGLVPGHYQETQYF; J: TRBJ2-5; length: 16; size: -; D: -; V: TRBV12-5
DNA: TGTGCCAGCACCCCGCGGACAGGGGCTGGCTACACCTTC; CDR3: CASTPRTGAGYTF; J: TRBJ1-2; length: 13; size: -; D: TRBD1; V: TRBV6-1
DNA: TGTGCCAGCTCACCCCTCAGGGCGGGAGGCCAAGAGACCCAGTACTTC; CDR3: CASSPLRAGGQETQYF; J: TRBJ2-5; length: 16; size: -; D: TRBD2; V: TRBV18
DNA: TGCGCCAGCAGCTTGGCCGCAGGGCCACAATGGGACGAGCAGTACTTC; CDR3: CASSLAAGPQWDEQYF; J: TRBJ2-7; length: 16; size: -; D: -; V: TRBV5-1
DNA: TGTGCCAGCAGTGGGCTAGCCCCCACAGATACGCAGTATTTT; CDR3: CASSGLAPTDTQYF; J: TRBJ2-3; length: 14; size: -; D: -; V: TRBV6-6
DNA: TGTGCCAGCAGCTTAGGGGGAGCGCAAGAGACCCAGTACTTC; CDR3: CASSLGGAQETQYF; J: TRBJ2-5; length: 14; size: -; D: -; V: TRBV11-3
DNA: TGTGCCTTGCGCCCGACGGGAGAGCAGTACTTC; CDR3: CALRPTGEQYF; J: TRBJ2-7; length: 11; size: few; D: -; V: TRBV7-9
DNA: TGTGCCAGTAGTGGCCGACTAGCGGGAGGCACCGGGGAGCTGTTTTTT; CDR3: CASSGRLAGGTGELFF; J: TRBJ2-2; length: 16; size: -; D: TRBD2; V: TRBV19
DNA: TGTGCCAGCAGCCCCCGACGGGAGTTAGGGGAGACCCAGTACTTC; CDR3: CASSPRRELGETQYF; J: TRBJ2-5; length: 15; size: -; D: -; V: TRBV7-8
DNA: TGTGCCAGCAGTAGGGGGAATCAGCCCCAGCATTTT; CDR3: CASSRGNQPQHF; J: TRBJ1-5; length: 12; size: -; D: -; V: TRBV6-1
DNA: TGTGCCAGCAGTCCGAGCCAGGGGCGCGGGTACGAGCAGTACTTC; CDR3: CASSPSQGRGYEQYF; J: TRBJ2-7; length: 15; size: -; D: -; V: TRBV11-1
DNA: TGTGCCAGCAGCTCCCGGGACAGGGGTAACACCGGGGAGCTGTTTTTT; CDR3: CASSSRDRGNTGELFF; J: TRBJ2-2; length: 16; size: -; D: TRBD1; V: TRBV13
DNA: TGTGCCAGCAGTGAACAGCGAGCTAACTATGGCTACACCTTC; CDR3: CASSEQRANYGYTF; J: TRBJ1-2; length: 14; size: -; D: -; V: TRBV6-1
DNA: TGTGCCGGCCGGGGGGGGGAGCAGTTCTTC; CDR3: CAGRGGEQFF; J: TRBJ2-1; length: 10; size: once; D: TRBD2; V: TRBV6-5
DNA: TGTGCCAGCAGGGGGACAGGGAAGGTTCGGACTGAAGCTTTCTTT; CDR3: CASRGTGKVRTEAFF; J: TRBJ1-1; length: 15; size: -; D: TRBD1; V: TRBV5-4
DNA: TGTGCCAGCAGAGGACACCCCTCTGGAAACACCATATATTTT; CDR3: CASRGHPSGNTIYF; J: TRBJ1-3; length: 14; size: -; D: -; V: TRBV28